This T cell receptor beta chain derives from a study of cytomegalovirus exposure and HLA in healthy donors. The CDR3 has 12 residues. V was trimmed by 4 bases and J by 8 bases, leaving 11 bases between them. Looked up from germline, CDR1 is MDHEN and CDR2 is SYDVKM. Researchers ran the PCR with 60 Vbeta and 13 Jbeta primers. Sequenced by immunoSEQ multiplex PCR; TCRdb stores in-frame clones only, minus some. The data hold fewer than 200,000 clones, with approximately 86% observed a single time. At the time of sampling, donors were nominally healthy, though unrecorded immune exposures were likely. Only a few counts were recorded for this clone.

The TCR sequence derives from a boy aged 2 to 10 in good health and CMV-seronegative. V gene TRBV28 combines with J gene TRBJ1-2; the D is unclear. The sequenced sample was PBMCs. CDR3 loop: CASSWRGGGYTF. For the CDR3, the DNA is TGTGCCAGCAGTTGGCGGGGAGGCGGCTACACCTTC.